Below are 5 T cell receptor beta chains sequenced from a single sample in a study of post-analysis software for immune sequencing data. General study results and limits: Elevated frequency relative to controls characterized roughly five TRBV segments in patients, TRBV5-6, TRBV5-1 and TRBV20-1 among them.

Their specific antigens are unknown. Incorporated into the TCR beta cDNA libraries were unique molecular identifiers, which served to reduce PCR and sequencing biases. TCRdb reprocessed the PCR reads with MiXCR, giving one entry per CDR3 protein. The sample yields about 770,000 distinct CDR3 sequences, 40% to 55% seen once. Specimen: blood. These receptors all come from a girl under 18 with multiple sclerosis.

This clonotype was detected many times. The rearrangement uses TRBV12-3 or TRBV12-4 and TRBJ2-3; TRBD2 agrees at 11 bases. This CDR3 has 15 residues. V gave up 6 bases and J gave up 3 bases; unmatched junction bases: 5. CDR3 in amino acids: CASSLLAGVTDTQYF. DNA for the CDR3: TGTGCCAGCAGCTTACTAGCGGGAGTGACAGATACGCAGTATTTT.

J is TRBJ1-1 and V is TRBV7-8, with 8 positions matching TRBD1. Unmatched junction bases numbered 6, after V lost 4 bases and J lost 8 bases. Germline-derived CDR1 and CDR2 are SGHVS and FQNEAQ. The CDR3 has 13 amino acids. The CDR3 here is CASSSSGGGEAFF. In DNA, the CDR3 is TGTGCCAGCAGCTCTTCAGGGGGCGGCGAAGCTTTCTTT.

This rearrangement joins TRBV30 to TRBJ2-1; D is unclear. Trimming took 4 bases from V and 11 from J, leaving 24 bases between them. In germline, CDR1 is GTSNPN, CDR2 SVGIG (reference sequence). The CDR3 consists of 15 residues. CDR3 in DNA: TGTGCCTGGATGGCCGGGTCCCCTTCGTCTCATAAGCAGTTCTTC. Protein product: CAWMAGSPSSHKQFF.

CDR3 region: CATSTERGLPGNEQFF. The CDR3 DNA reads as TGTGCCACCAGCACCGAACGGGGACTACCTGGGAATGAGCAGTTCTTC. This chain links TRBV15 with TRBJ2-1; 7 nucleotides line up with TRBD2. Germline CDR1 LNHNV, CDR2 YYDKDF (reference sequence). The V and J ends lost 4 bases and 7 bases, in that order; junction bases with no gene match: 13. The CDR3 contains 16 residues.

This chain joins TRBV27 and TRBJ2-7; D gene ambiguous. Germline V gene lookup returns CDR1 MNHEY and CDR2 SMNVEV (reference sequence). V was trimmed by 6 bases and J by 2 bases, leaving 11 bases between them. This CDR3 is built from 13 residues. CDR3 DNA: TGTGCCAGCAGCCACGGACGAGCCTACGAGCAGTACTTC. Translated, it gives CASSHGRAYEQYF.